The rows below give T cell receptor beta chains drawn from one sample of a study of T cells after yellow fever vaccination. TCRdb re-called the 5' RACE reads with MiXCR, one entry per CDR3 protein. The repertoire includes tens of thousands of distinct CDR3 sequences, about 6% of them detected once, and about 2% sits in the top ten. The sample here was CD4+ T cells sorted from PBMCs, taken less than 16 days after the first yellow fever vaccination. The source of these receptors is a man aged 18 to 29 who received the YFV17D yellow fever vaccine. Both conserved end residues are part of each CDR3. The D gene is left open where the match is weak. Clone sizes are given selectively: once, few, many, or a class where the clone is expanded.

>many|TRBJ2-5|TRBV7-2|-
TGTGCCAGCAGCCCCCTCAACCAGGGCGCGGGGACCCAGTACTTC
CASSPLNQGAGTQYF
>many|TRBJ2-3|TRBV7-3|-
TGTGCCAGCAGCTCGAACGCACAGCAAGTGCAGTATTTT
CASSSNAQQVQYF
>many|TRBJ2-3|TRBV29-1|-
TGCAGCGTTTATTCTCCGGGACACTCCACAGATACGCAGTATTTT
CSVYSPGHSTDTQYF
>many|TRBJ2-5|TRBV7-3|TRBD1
TGTGCCAGCAGCCCCGAGGGGGCTGAGACCCAGTACTTC
CASSPEGAETQYF
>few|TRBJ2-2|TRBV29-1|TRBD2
TGCAGCGTTCAACTAGCGGGGAACACCGGGGAGCTGTTTTTT
CSVQLAGNTGELFF
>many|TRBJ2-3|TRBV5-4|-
TGTGCCAGCAGCGGGGGAGCTAGCACAGATACGCAGTATTTT
CASSGGASTDTQYF
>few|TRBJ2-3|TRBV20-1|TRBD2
TGCTGTGCTAGAGACCTGCGGCGGGGGGGCGCAGATACGCAGTATTTT
CCARDLRRGGADTQYF
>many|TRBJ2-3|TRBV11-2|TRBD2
TGTGCCAGCACCCCCAGTGGGGGGGGAGATACGCAGTATTTT
CASTPSGGGDTQYF
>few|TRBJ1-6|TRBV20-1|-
TGCAGTGCTAGAAAGGGGTCCTACTATAATTCACCCCTCCACTTT
CSARKGSYYNSPLHF
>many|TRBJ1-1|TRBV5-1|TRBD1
TGCGCCAGCAGCGGGACAGGGGTTGGCACTGAAGCTTTCTTT
CASSGTGVGTEAFF
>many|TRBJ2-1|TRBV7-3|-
TGTGCCAGCAGCTTAACCCGTTGGGGAGATGAGCAGTTCTTC
CASSLTRWGDEQFF
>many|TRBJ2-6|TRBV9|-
TGTGCCAGCAGCGATCCCAAGGGCGAGATCTCTGGGGCCAACGTCCTGACTTTC
CASSDPKGEISGANVLTF
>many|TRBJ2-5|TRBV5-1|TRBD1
TGCGCCAGCAGCTCCACAGGGGGACGAGAGACCCAGTACTTC
CASSSTGGRETQYF
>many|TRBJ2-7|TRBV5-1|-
TGCGCCAGCAGCCCGAGGGGGGCCGAGCAGTACTTC
CASSPRGAEQYF
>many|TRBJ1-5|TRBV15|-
TGTGCCACCAGCCGCCCCGGGATCAATCAGCCCCAGCATTTT
CATSRPGINQPQHF
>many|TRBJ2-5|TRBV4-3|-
TGCGCCAGCAGCCAAGATGGTCGGGGCAGGGAGGAGACCCAGTACTTC
CASSQDGRGREETQYF
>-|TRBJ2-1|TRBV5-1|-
TGCGCCAGCAGCGAGCCGGGGAGCTACAATGAGCAGTTCTTC
CASSEPGSYNEQFF
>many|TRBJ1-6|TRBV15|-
TGTGCCACCAGCAGAGACGGACGTCCACCCCTCCACTTT
CATSRDGRPPLHF
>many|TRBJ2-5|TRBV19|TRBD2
TGTGCCAGTAGTTACGGGAGGCAAGAGACCCAGTACTTC
CASSYGRQETQYF
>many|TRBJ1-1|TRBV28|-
TGTGCCAGCAGGCCCTATTCCTCCGTGGACACTGAAGCTTTCTTT
CASRPYSSVDTEAFF
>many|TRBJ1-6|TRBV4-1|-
TGCGCCAGCAGCCAAGAGGTGACAGGAGATTCACCCCTCCACTTT
CASSQEVTGDSPLHF
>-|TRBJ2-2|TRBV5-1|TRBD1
TGCGCCAGCACGCAGGGGGCGGACACCGGGGAGCTGTTTTTT
CASTQGADTGELFF
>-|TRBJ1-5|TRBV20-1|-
TGCTGTGCTTGGAGAGGGGGGGTCGGGAGTCAGCCCCAGCATTTT
CCAWRGGVGSQPQHF
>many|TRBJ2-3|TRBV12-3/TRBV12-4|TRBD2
TGTGCCAGCAGTTTCGGGGGGGTAACGCAGTATTTT
CASSFGGVTQYF
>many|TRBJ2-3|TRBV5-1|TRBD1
TGCGCCAGCAGCTCGACAGGGGTAGATACGCAGTATTTT
CASSSTGVDTQYF
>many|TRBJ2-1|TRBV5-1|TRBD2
TGCGCCAGCAGCTTGGCTAGCGGAGCCTACAATGAGCAGTTCTTC
CASSLASGAYNEQFF
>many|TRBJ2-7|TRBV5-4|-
TGTGCCAGCAGCTTTGGGTTTGACAGCCCATCCTACGAGCAGTACTTC
CASSFGFDSPSYEQYF
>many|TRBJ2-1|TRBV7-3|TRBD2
TGTGCCAGCAGCTTAAATACCCCGACTAGCGGGGGGGCACGCTCCTACAATGAGCAGTTCTTC
CASSLNTPTSGGARSYNEQFF
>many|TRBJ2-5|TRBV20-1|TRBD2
TGCAGTGCTCCGTACATGCGGGGGGGCCCCGAGACCCAGTACTTC
CSAPYMRGGPETQYF
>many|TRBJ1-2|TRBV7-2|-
TGTGCCAGCAGCCCAACCGGGACCGATTCTATGGGCTACACCTTC
CASSPTGTDSMGYTF
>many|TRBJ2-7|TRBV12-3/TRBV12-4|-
TGTGCCAGCACCCCGGGACATTCTTCTTACGAGCAGTACTTC
CASTPGHSSYEQYF